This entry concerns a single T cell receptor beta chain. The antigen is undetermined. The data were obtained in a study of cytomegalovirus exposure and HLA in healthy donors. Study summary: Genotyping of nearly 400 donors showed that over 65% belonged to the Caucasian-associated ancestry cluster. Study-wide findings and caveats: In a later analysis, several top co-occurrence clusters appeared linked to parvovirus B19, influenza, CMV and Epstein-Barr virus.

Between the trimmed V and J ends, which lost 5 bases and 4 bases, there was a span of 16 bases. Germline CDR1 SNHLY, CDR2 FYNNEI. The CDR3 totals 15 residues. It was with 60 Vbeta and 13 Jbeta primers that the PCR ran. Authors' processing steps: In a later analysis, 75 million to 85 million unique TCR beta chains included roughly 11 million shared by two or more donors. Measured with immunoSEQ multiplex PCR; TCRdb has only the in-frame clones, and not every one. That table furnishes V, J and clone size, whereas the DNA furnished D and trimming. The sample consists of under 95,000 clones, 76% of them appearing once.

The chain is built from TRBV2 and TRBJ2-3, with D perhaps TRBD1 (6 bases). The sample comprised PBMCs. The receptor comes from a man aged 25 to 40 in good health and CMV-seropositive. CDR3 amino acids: CASSPGHRSSDTQYF. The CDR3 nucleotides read TGTGCCAGCAGTCCGGGACACCGATCATCAGATACGCAGTATTTT.